A selection of T cell receptor beta chains follows, all from one sample in a study of CD4 and CD8 cells across lung adenocarcinoma regions. Each CDR3 protein is one row after TCRdb ran MiXCR on the PCR reads. The data show about 3,700 distinct CDR3 sequences, around 69% seen once. The sample comprised CD4+ T cells from the margin of a lung tumor. All receptors derive from a male donor with lung adenocarcinoma. The CD4 and CD8 labels of this study may be unreliable. Both conserved end residues are part of each CDR3. A D gene is named only where the DNA matches it firmly. Some rows mark clone size as missing; the rest say once, few, many or name a class of expanded clone.

CDR3: CVSNNFGSADTQYF
DNA: TGTGTCAGCAACAACTTCGGGAGTGCAGATACGCAGTATTTT
J: TRBJ2-3
V: TRBV7-2
size: NA
D: NA

CDR3: CASSLSPGAGAGTRNEQFF
DNA: TGTGCCAGCAGCTTATCCCCAGGGGCGGGAGCCGGGACCCGCAATGAGCAGTTCTTC
J: TRBJ2-1
V: TRBV11-1
size: NA
D: NA

CDR3: CASSLVTEGSYEQYF
DNA: TGTGCCAGCAGCTTAGTCACGGAGGGCTCCTACGAGCAGTACTTC
J: TRBJ2-7
V: TRBV7-8
size: few
D: NA

CDR3: CASSAGTGGRETQYF
DNA: TGTGCCAGCAGTGCCGGGACAGGGGGCCGGGAGACCCAGTACTTC
J: TRBJ2-5
V: TRBV6-1
size: NA
D: TRBD1

CDR3: CASSELNRARETQYF
DNA: TGTGCCAGCAGTGAATTGAACAGGGCTAGAGAGACCCAGTACTTC
J: TRBJ2-5
V: TRBV6-1
size: NA
D: NA

CDR3: CASRNSGTGGEETQYF
DNA: TGTGCCAGCAGAAATTCCGGGACAGGGGGCGAAGAGACCCAGTACTTC
J: TRBJ2-5
V: TRBV6-1
size: NA
D: TRBD1

CDR3: CASSERVTPYNEQFF
DNA: TGCGCCAGCAGTGAAAGGGTAACTCCCTACAATGAGCAGTTCTTC
J: TRBJ2-1
V: TRBV10-1
size: few
D: NA

CDR3: CASSATSGSLIEQYF
DNA: TGTGCCAGCAGTGCCACTAGCGGGAGTTTGATTGAGCAGTACTTC
J: TRBJ2-7
V: TRBV6-1
size: NA
D: TRBD2

CDR3: CASSYSSVSGQETQYF
DNA: TGTGCCAGCAGTTACTCGAGTGTTTCGGGCCAAGAGACCCAGTACTTC
J: TRBJ2-5
V: TRBV6-6
size: NA
D: NA

CDR3: CASSLGWGYSPLHF
DNA: TGTGCCAGCAGCTTAGGGTGGGGCTATTCACCCCTCCACTTT
J: TRBJ1-6
V: TRBV7-2
size: NA
D: NA

CDR3: CASSYSSVQSTNEKLFF
DNA: TGTGCCAGCAGTTACTCGAGCGTACAGTCAACTAATGAAAAACTGTTTTTT
J: TRBJ1-4
V: TRBV6-5
size: NA
D: NA

CDR3: CASRGGRQTYGYTF
DNA: TGTGCCAGCAGGGGGGGGCGACAGACCTATGGCTACACCTTC
J: TRBJ1-2
V: TRBV27
size: large
D: NA

CDR3: CASRERGRNTGELFF
DNA: TGTGCCAGCAGAGAGCGGGGGAGGAACACCGGGGAGCTGTTTTTT
J: TRBJ2-2
V: TRBV6-1
size: NA
D: TRBD2

CDR3: CASSGGTSGSRRGGELFF
DNA: TGTGCCAGCAGTGGTGGGACTAGCGGGAGTCGTCGTGGCGGGGAGCTGTTTTTT
J: TRBJ2-2
V: TRBV6-1
size: NA
D: TRBD2

CDR3: CASSLGIPGTGGLGYTF
DNA: TGTGCCAGCAGCTTAGGCATTCCCGGGACAGGGGGCCTTGGCTACACCTTC
J: TRBJ1-2
V: TRBV7-2
size: once
D: TRBD1

CDR3: CASSVEGAGTGELFF
DNA: TGTGCCAGCAGTGTTGAGGGGGCCGGCACCGGGGAGCTGTTTTTT
J: TRBJ2-2
V: TRBV6-1
size: NA
D: TRBD1

CDR3: CATSLARGGVETQYF
DNA: TGTGCCACCAGTTTAGCGAGGGGGGGAGTAGAGACCCAGTACTTC
J: TRBJ2-5
V: TRBV6-5
size: NA
D: NA

CDR3: CASSYGLYYGYTF
DNA: TGTGCCAGCAGTTACGGCCTTTACTATGGCTACACCTTC
J: TRBJ1-2
V: TRBV6-5
size: NA
D: NA

CDR3: CASSATGFEQYF
DNA: TGTGCCAGCAGCGCCACAGGGTTCGAGCAGTACTTC
J: TRBJ2-7
V: TRBV11-2
size: NA
D: NA

CDR3: CASSDREGSDTQYF
DNA: TGTGCCAGCAGTGATCGCGAGGGGTCAGATACGCAGTATTTT
J: TRBJ2-3
V: TRBV7-2
size: NA
D: NA

CDR3: CASSLSLADTQYF
DNA: TGTGCCAGCAGCTTATCGCTAGCTGATACGCAGTATTTT
J: TRBJ2-3
V: TRBV7-6
size: NA
D: NA

CDR3: CASSEAVIGAANTGELFF
DNA: TGTGCCAGCAGTGAAGCGGTTATCGGGGCAGCGAACACCGGGGAGCTGTTTTTT
J: TRBJ2-2
V: TRBV6-1
size: few
D: NA

CDR3: CASSVSYTLWYEQYF
DNA: TGTGCCAGCAGTGTTTCATATACCCTTTGGTACGAGCAGTACTTC
J: TRBJ2-7
V: TRBV6-1
size: NA
D: NA

CDR3: CASSFRGKGYGYTF
DNA: TGTGCCAGCAGTTTCCGGGGAAAGGGCTATGGCTACACCTTC
J: TRBJ1-2
V: TRBV6-5
size: NA
D: NA

CDR3: CASSDTSGASDTQYF
DNA: TGTGCCAGCAGTGACACTAGCGGGGCCTCAGATACGCAGTATTTT
J: TRBJ2-3
V: TRBV6-1
size: NA
D: TRBD2

CDR3: CASSLEGSGGFGYTF
DNA: TGTGCCAGCAGCTTAGAGGGATCAGGGGGGTTTGGCTACACCTTC
J: TRBJ1-2
V: TRBV7-2
size: NA
D: TRBD1

CDR3: CASSGGTSGYNEQFF
DNA: TGTGCCAGCAGTGGGGGGACTAGCGGTTACAATGAGCAGTTCTTC
J: TRBJ2-1
V: TRBV6-1
size: few
D: TRBD2

CDR3: CASSPRPSPDSSYEQYF
DNA: TGCGCCAGCAGCCCCCGACCCTCCCCGGACAGTTCCTACGAGCAGTACTTC
J: TRBJ2-7
V: TRBV4-1
size: NA
D: NA

CDR3: CASSEDWRHRRAKNIQYF
DNA: TGTGCCAGCAGTGAAGATTGGAGACACCGGCGGGCCAAAAACATTCAGTACTTC
J: TRBJ2-4
V: TRBV6-1
size: NA
D: NA

CDR3: CLGIGRAHVF
DNA: TGTCTTGGGATCGGAAGAGCACACGTCTTT
J: TRBJ1-4
V: TRBV22-1
size: large
D: NA

CDR3: CASSEAGDTGELFF
DNA: TGTGCCAGCAGTGAGGCGGGGGACACCGGGGAGCTGTTTTTT
J: TRBJ2-2
V: TRBV6-4
size: NA
D: TRBD2

CDR3: CASSAAGGGARDTQYF
DNA: TGTGCCAGCAGTGCGGCGGGGGGAGGGGCTAGAGATACTCAGTATTTC
J: TRBJ2-3
V: TRBV25-1
size: once
D: TRBD2

CDR3: CASSINPGQQMNTEAFF
DNA: TGTGCCAGCAGCATCAATCCGGGACAACAAATGAACACTGAAGCTTTCTTT
J: TRBJ1-1
V: TRBV3-1
size: NA
D: NA

CDR3: CASSPASGGPHNEQFF
DNA: TGTGCCAGCAGCCCCGCGTCCGGGGGGCCTCACAATGAGCAGTTCTTC
J: TRBJ2-1
V: TRBV6-1
size: NA
D: NA

CDR3: CASSYSRQGQNIQYF
DNA: TGTGCCAGCAGTTACTCGAGGCAGGGTCAAAACATTCAGTACTTC
J: TRBJ2-4
V: TRBV6-5
size: NA
D: NA

CDR3: CASSEETRGSYEQYF
DNA: TGTGCCAGCAGTGAAGAGACTCGAGGCAGCTACGAGCAGTACTTC
J: TRBJ2-7
V: TRBV6-1
size: NA
D: NA

CDR3: CASSPLGYYGYTF
DNA: TGTGCCAGCAGTCCCCTCGGGTACTATGGCTACACCTTC
J: TRBJ1-2
V: TRBV27
size: NA
D: NA

CDR3: CASSLIKSGANVLTF
DNA: TGTGCCAGCAGTTTAATAAAGTCTGGGGCCAACGTCCTGACTTTC
J: TRBJ2-6
V: TRBV12-3/TRBV12-4
size: NA
D: NA

CDR3: CASCVRRGLNTGELFF
DNA: TGTGCCAGCTGTGTACGGCGGGGCCTGAACACCGGGGAGCTGTTTTTT
J: TRBJ2-2
V: TRBV25-1
size: once
D: NA

CDR3: CASSDSGDYGYTF
DNA: TGTGCCAGCAGTGACTCCGGGGACTATGGCTACACCTTC
J: TRBJ1-2
V: TRBV6-4
size: NA
D: NA

CDR3: CACLQKAGSSYEQYF
DNA: TGTGCCTGCCTTCAGAAGGCAGGGAGCTCCTACGAGCAGTACTTC
J: TRBJ2-7
V: TRBV6-1
size: few
D: NA

CDR3: CASSLGQHTEAFF
DNA: TGTGCCAGCAGCTTGGGACAGCACACTGAAGCTTTCTTT
J: TRBJ1-1
V: TRBV6-1
size: NA
D: TRBD1

CDR3: CASSLAPHNEQFF
DNA: TGTGCCAGCAGCTTAGCGCCCCACAATGAGCAGTTCTTC
J: TRBJ2-1
V: TRBV7-6
size: few
D: NA

CDR3: CASSLQQGLDTQYF
DNA: TGTGCCAGCAGCTTACAACAGGGGTTAGATACGCAGTATTTT
J: TRBJ2-3
V: TRBV7-2
size: NA
D: TRBD1

CDR3: CASSGTADNSPLHF
DNA: TGTGCCAGCAGTGGGACGGCCGATAATTCACCCCTCCACTTT
J: TRBJ1-6
V: TRBV6-1
size: NA
D: NA

CDR3: CASSPSYDQPQHF
DNA: TGTGCCAGCAGTCCTTCATACGATCAGCCCCAGCATTTT
J: TRBJ1-5
V: TRBV6-1
size: NA
D: NA

CDR3: CASSDSSGSTGELFF
DNA: TGTGCCAGCAGTGACTCTAGCGGGAGCACCGGGGAGCTGTTTTTT
J: TRBJ2-2
V: TRBV6-4
size: large
D: TRBD2

CDR3: CASSSYYTDQPQHF
DNA: TGTGCCAGCAGTTCCTACTACACCGATCAGCCCCAGCATTTT
J: TRBJ1-5
V: TRBV7-2
size: NA
D: NA

CDR3: CASRLFRGSSYNEQFF
DNA: TGTGCCAGCAGACTCTTTCGCGGAAGCTCCTACAATGAGCAGTTCTTC
J: TRBJ2-1
V: TRBV6-1
size: NA
D: NA

CDR3: CASSGGSPYNEQFF
DNA: TGCGCCAGCAGTGGAGGGAGTCCATACAATGAGCAGTTCTTC
J: TRBJ2-1
V: TRBV10-1
size: NA
D: NA

CDR3: CASSEVLRETQYF
DNA: TGTGCCAGCAGTGAAGTTCTACGGGAGACCCAGTACTTC
J: TRBJ2-5
V: TRBV6-1
size: once
D: NA

CDR3: CASSSANNKNIQYF
DNA: TGTGCCAGCAGCTCGGCAAACAACAAAAACATTCAGTACTTC
J: TRBJ2-4
V: TRBV7-2
size: NA
D: NA